This is a list of T cell receptor beta chains from one sample in a study of blood T cell repertoires in COVID-19. Some clones are missing from TCRdb's copy, which holds only in-frame ones; the method was immunoSEQ multiplex PCR. The sample gives about 160,000 clones, around 80% of which show up once; about 20% is in the top ten. Sequences were obtained from peripheral blood. These receptors came from an elderly woman with acute or convalescent COVID-19. Both conserved end residues are part of each CDR3. D genes are given only for firm matches. Expanded clones get a size class; other rows say once, few or many, or leave the size out.

V gene	clone size	D gene	J gene	CDR3 protein	CDR3 DNA
TRBV20-1	.	.	TRBJ2-3	CSASIPGSTDTQYF	TGCAGTGCTAGTATCCCGGGGAGCACAGATACGCAGTATTTT
TRBV5-1	.	.	TRBJ2-1	CASSYFGDEQFF	TGCGCCAGCAGTTATTTCGGGGATGAGCAGTTCTTC
TRBV27	.	.	TRBJ1-5	CASRKSGNQPQHF	TGTGCCAGCAGGAAGTCGGGCAATCAGCCCCAGCATTTT
TRBV2	.	TRBD1	TRBJ1-1	CASSELGQGAGTEAFF	TGTGCCAGCAGTGAACTGGGACAGGGGGCGGGCACTGAAGCTTTCTTT
TRBV9	.	TRBD2	TRBJ2-1	CASSARLAGVGEQFF	TGTGCCAGCAGCGCCCGACTAGCGGGAGTTGGGGAGCAGTTCTTC
TRBV5-5	.	.	TRBJ1-3	CASSLSGANGNTIYF	TGTGCCAGCAGCTTGAGCGGGGCGAACGGAAACACCATATATTTT
TRBV10-2	.	TRBD2	TRBJ2-4	CASSESGSGRTKNIQYF	TGCGCCAGCAGTGAGTCGGGGAGCGGGAGAACCAAAAACATTCAGTACTTC
TRBV18	.	.	TRBJ1-2	CASSPSQERSGYTF	TGTGCCAGCTCACCTTCACAGGAGAGGTCTGGCTACACCTTC
TRBV9	once	TRBD1	TRBJ1-6	CASSPRRDRGNSPLHF	TGTGCCAGCAGCCCCCGTAGGGACAGGGGTAATTCACCCCTCCACTTT
TRBV4-3	.	TRBD1	TRBJ2-3	CASSQGWTGTGVTDTQYF	TGCGCCAGCAGCCAAGGGTGGACCGGGACAGGGGTCACAGATACGCAGTATTTT
TRBV5-1	.	TRBD1	TRBJ1-5	CASSSTGDGGQPQHF	TGCGCCAGCAGCTCAACAGGGGATGGTGGTCAGCCCCAGCATTTT
TRBV9	.	.	TRBJ1-1	CASSVGGLMNTEAFF	TGTGCCAGCAGCGTAGGAGGGCTCATGAACACTGAAGCTTTCTTT
TRBV6-5	.	TRBD1	TRBJ2-1	CASSIRGTVYNEQFF	TGTGCCAGCAGTATCCGAGGGACAGTCTACAATGAGCAGTTCTTC
TRBV30	.	.	TRBJ1-5	CAWRGGGDQPQHF	TGTGCCTGGAGAGGAGGAGGGGATCAGCCCCAGCATTTT
TRBV7-6	.	TRBD2	TRBJ2-7	CASSWPRGTSGRYEQYF	TGTGCCAGCAGCTGGCCACGTGGGACTAGCGGGCGCTACGAGCAGTACTTC
TRBV25-1	.	.	TRBJ2-1	CASSSRDTFYNEQFF	TGTGCCAGCAGTAGCCGGGACACCTTTTACAATGAGCAGTTCTTC
TRBV27	.	TRBD1	TRBJ2-5	CASSLSRTGQTQYF	TGTGCCAGCAGTTTATCTAGGACAGGGCAGACCCAGTACTTC
TRBV6-5	.	.	TRBJ1-2	CASSLDSSYGYTF	TGTGCCAGCAGCCTGGACAGTAGCTATGGCTACACCTTC
TRBV21-1	.	.	TRBJ1-1	CASSKCARRGTDTEAFF	TGTGCCAGCAGCAAATGTGCCCGCCGGGGGACGGACACTGAAGCTTTCTTT
TRBV6-4	.	TRBD1	TRBJ1-2	CASSFGTGGYGYTF	TGTGCCAGCAGTTTCGGGACAGGGGGCTATGGCTACACCTTC
TRBV6-5	.	.	TRBJ2-5	CASSDRGLIQETQYF	TGTGCCAGCTCAGATCGGGGACTGATCCAAGAGACCCAGTACTTC
TRBV10-3	.	TRBD1	TRBJ2-7	CAISESRNRGYEQYF	TGTGCCATCAGTGAGTCGAGGAACAGGGGCTACGAGCAGTACTTC
TRBV3-1/TRBV3-2	.	TRBD2	TRBJ2-3	CASSQGLAGEQDTQYF	TGTGCCAGCAGCCAAGGACTAGCGGGAGAGCAAGATACGCAGTATTTT
TRBV5-1	.	TRBD2	TRBJ2-1	CASSPDGGAGGHNEQFF	TGCGCCAGCAGCCCGGATGGAGGGGCGGGAGGGCACAATGAGCAGTTCTTC
TRBV14	.	TRBD2	TRBJ2-3	CASSQLGGRDTQYF	TGTGCCAGCAGCCAATTAGGCGGGAGGGATACGCAGTATTTT
TRBV27	.	TRBD1	TRBJ2-7	CASSTIRGNYEQYF	TGTGCCAGCAGTACCATCAGGGGGAACTACGAGCAGTACTTC
TRBV3-1/TRBV3-2	.	.	TRBJ1-2	CASSQDPGSYTF	TGTGCCAGCAGCCAAGATCCAGGGAGCTACACCTTC
TRBV5-5	.	TRBD1	TRBJ2-2	CASSPTGQGAGFNTGELFF	TGTGCCAGCAGCCCCACGGGACAGGGGGCGGGATTCAACACCGGGGAGCTGTTTTTT
TRBV6-5	once	TRBD1	TRBJ2-7	CASSPLGQLRVYF	TGTGCCAGCAGCCCCTTGGGACAGTTGCGAGTGTACTTC
TRBV7-9	.	.	TRBJ1-5	CASSPRGTPNQPQHF	TGTGCCAGCAGCCCTAGAGGGACACCAAATCAGCCCCAGCATTTT
TRBV5-4	once	.	TRBJ2-5	CASSFGGGETQYF	TGTGCCAGCAGCTTCGGGGGTGGAGAGACCCAGTACTTC
TRBV20-1	.	.	TRBJ2-5	CSASSQGRETQYF	TGCAGTGCTAGTAGCCAGGGGCGCGAGACCCAGTACTTC
TRBV19	.	.	TRBJ2-7	CASSIRGGEQYF	TGTGCCAGTAGTATTAGAGGAGGAGAGCAGTACTTC
TRBV10-1	.	.	TRBJ1-5	CASSARGRGNQPQHF	TGCGCCAGCAGCGCCAGGGGAAGGGGTAATCAGCCCCAGCATTTT
TRBV24-1	.	TRBD1	TRBJ2-1	CATSESGQGLINEQFF	TGTGCCACCAGTGAGTCGGGACAGGGGTTAATCAATGAGCAGTTCTTC
TRBV12-3/TRBV12-4	.	.	TRBJ1-1	CASSILKFAEAFF	TGTGCCAGCAGCATACTAAAGTTCGCTGAAGCTTTCTTT
TRBV7-8	.	.	TRBJ1-2	CASSLNRVGYTF	TGTGCCAGCAGCTTAAACAGGGTTGGCTACACCTTC
TRBV5-4	.	.	TRBJ1-2	CASSFPLAGRIYGYTF	TGTGCCAGCAGCTTTCCGCTGGCAGGGAGGATCTATGGCTACACCTTC
TRBV9	.	.	TRBJ1-4	CASSVGLEVGEKLFF	TGTGCCAGCAGCGTAGGATTGGAGGTCGGTGAAAAACTGTTTTTT
TRBV3-1/TRBV3-2	.	TRBD1	TRBJ1-5	CASSQDGTGPQPQHF	TGTGCCAGCAGCCAAGATGGGACAGGGCCTCAGCCCCAGCATTTT
TRBV2	.	.	TRBJ2-3	CAIWGGGSTDTQYF	TGTGCCATTTGGGGGGGCGGGAGCACAGATACGCAGTATTTT
TRBV12-5	few	.	TRBJ1-6	CASRGSYNSPLHF	TGTGCTAGCAGGGGTTCCTATAATTCACCCCTCCACTTT
TRBV21-1	.	.	TRBJ1-5	CASTRRKGRNQPQHF	TGTGCCAGCACCCGCCGGAAGGGGAGGAATCAGCCCCAGCATTTT